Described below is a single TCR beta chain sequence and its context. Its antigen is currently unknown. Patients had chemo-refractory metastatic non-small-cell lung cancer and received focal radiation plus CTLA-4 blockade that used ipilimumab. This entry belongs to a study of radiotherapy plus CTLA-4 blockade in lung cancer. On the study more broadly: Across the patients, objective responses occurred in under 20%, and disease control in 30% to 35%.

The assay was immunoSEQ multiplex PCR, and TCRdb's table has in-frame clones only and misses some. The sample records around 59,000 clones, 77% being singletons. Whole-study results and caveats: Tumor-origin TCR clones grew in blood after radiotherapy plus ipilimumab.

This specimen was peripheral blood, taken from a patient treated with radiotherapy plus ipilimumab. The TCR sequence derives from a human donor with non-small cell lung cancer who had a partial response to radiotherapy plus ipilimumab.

CDR3 residues: CASSSNSGNTIYF. The CDR3 DNA reads TGTGCCAGCAGTTCAAACTCTGGAAACACCATATATTTT. The chain combines TRBV27 with TRBJ1-3; D not resolved. Germline assignment: CDR1 MNHEY and CDR2 SMNVEV (reference sequence). The CDR3 is 13 residues long. Trimming left V 4 bases short and J 0 bases short, with 4 bases between.